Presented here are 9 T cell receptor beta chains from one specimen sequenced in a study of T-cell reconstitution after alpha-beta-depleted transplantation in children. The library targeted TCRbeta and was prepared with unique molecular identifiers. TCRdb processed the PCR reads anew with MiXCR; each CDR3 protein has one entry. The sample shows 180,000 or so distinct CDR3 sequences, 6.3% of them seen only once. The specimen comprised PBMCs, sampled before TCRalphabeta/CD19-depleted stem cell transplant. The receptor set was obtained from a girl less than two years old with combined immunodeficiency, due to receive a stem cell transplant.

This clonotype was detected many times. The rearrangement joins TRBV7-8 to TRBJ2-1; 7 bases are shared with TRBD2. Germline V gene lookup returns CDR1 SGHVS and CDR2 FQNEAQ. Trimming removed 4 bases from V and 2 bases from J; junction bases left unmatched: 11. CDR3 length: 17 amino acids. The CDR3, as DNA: TGTGCCAGCAGCTCCCCCTCCTCAGCGGGGACCTACAATGAGCAGTTCTTC. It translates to CASSSPSSAGTYNEQFF.

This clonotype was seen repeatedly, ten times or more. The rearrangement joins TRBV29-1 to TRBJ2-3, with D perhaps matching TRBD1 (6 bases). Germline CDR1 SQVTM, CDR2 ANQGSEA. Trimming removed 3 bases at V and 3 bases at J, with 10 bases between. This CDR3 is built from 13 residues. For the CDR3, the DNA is TGCAGCGTTGAGGTACAGGGAACAGATACGCAGTATTTT. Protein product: CSVEVQGTDTQYF.

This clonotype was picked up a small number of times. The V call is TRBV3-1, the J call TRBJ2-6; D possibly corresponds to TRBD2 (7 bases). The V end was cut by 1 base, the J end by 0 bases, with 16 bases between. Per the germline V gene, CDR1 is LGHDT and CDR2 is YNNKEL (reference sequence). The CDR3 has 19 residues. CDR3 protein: CASSQGGPGDYSGANVLTF. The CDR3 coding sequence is TGTGCCAGCAGCCAAGGGGGCCCAGGGGACTACTCTGGGGCCAACGTCCTGACTTTC.

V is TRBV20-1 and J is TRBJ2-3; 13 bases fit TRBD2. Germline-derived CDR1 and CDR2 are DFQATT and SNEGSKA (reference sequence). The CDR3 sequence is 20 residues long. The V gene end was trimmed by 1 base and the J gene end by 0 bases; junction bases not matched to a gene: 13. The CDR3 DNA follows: TGCAGTGCTAGAGCGGAAGCCGGGACTAGCGGGACCCCTAGCACAGATACGCAGTATTTT. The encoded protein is CSARAEAGTSGTPSTDTQYF.

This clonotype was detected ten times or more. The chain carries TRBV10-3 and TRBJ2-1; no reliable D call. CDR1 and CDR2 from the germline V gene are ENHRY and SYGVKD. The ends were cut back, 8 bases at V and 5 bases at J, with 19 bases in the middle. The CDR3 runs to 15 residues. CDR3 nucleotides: TGTGCCATCTCATGGTCCAGCGCAGTGAACAATGAGCAGTTCTTC. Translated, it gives CAISWSSAVNNEQFF.

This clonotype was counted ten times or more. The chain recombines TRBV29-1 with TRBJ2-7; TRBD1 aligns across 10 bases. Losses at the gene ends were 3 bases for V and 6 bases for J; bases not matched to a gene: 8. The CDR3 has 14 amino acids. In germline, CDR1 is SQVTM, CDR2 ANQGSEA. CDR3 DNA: TGCAGCGTTGACCCGGGACAGGGGAAGGGCGAGCAGTACTTC. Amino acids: CSVDPGQGKGEQYF.

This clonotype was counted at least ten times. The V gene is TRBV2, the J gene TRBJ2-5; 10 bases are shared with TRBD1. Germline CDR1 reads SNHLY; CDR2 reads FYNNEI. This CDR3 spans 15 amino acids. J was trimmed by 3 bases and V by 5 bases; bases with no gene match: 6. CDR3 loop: CASSTSGTGEETQYF. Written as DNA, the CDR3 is TGTGCCAGCAGTACCTCCGGGACAGGGGAAGAGACCCAGTACTTC.

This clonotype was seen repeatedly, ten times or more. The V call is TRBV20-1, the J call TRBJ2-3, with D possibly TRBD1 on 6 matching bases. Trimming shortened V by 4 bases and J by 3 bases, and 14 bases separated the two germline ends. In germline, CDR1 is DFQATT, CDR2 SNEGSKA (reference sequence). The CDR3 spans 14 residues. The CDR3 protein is CSAKNRDGTDTQYF. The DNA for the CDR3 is TGCAGTGCTAAGAACAGGGATGGTACAGATACGCAGTATTTT.

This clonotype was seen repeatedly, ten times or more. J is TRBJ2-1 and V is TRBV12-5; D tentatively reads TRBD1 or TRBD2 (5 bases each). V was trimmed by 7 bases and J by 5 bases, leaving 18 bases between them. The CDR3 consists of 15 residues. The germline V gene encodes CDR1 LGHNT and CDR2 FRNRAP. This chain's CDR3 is CASAARGLLNNEQFF. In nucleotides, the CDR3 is TGTGCTAGTGCCGCCCGGGGCCTTCTAAACAATGAGCAGTTCTTC.